A few counts support the clone carrying this TCR beta chain. Its target is unknown. This sample is part of a study of identical twins. Among all donors, each was a healthy Caucasian. General observations from the study: Abundant cord blood beta clonotypes carried fewer insertions; memory repertoires showed none.

The V and J ends lost 2 bases and 1 base respectively, with 9 bases between them. The germline V gene has CDR1 SGHTA and CDR2 FQGNSA. The CDR3 is 14 residues long. MiXCR was run by TCRdb on the 5' RACE reads, yielding one entry per CDR3 protein. The data hold around 1.7 million distinct CDR3 sequences, with about 32% observed a single time. The rearrangement uses TRBV7-2 and TRBJ2-7, with D uncertain. Specimen: cord blood. The clonotype was recovered from a newborn girl in good health. Here the CDR3 reads CASSLHQSSYEQYF. The CDR3 nucleotides are TGTGCCAGCAGCTTACATCAGAGTTCCTACGAGCAGTACTTC.